This passage covers 25 T cell receptor beta chains from one sample sequenced in a study of identifying expanded T cells in peripheral blood. Clones were read by immunoSEQ multiplex PCR, and TCRdb kept only the in-frame ones, dropping some. The sample carries about 80,000 clones, more than 75% recorded once. Sequenced input: blood. These receptor sequences come from a person aged 18 to 70 in good health.

The J gene is TRBJ2-7, the V gene TRBV7-6; 8 nucleotides agree with TRBD2. The CDR3 totals 16 residues. Germline assignment: CDR1 SGHVS and CDR2 FNYEAQ. Trimming took 5 bases from V and 2 from J; bases not matched to a gene: 11. The CDR3 here is CASSQTTGTRAYEQYF. The CDR3 DNA is TGTGCCAGCAGCCAGACCACCGGGACTAGGGCCTACGAGCAGTACTTC.

The gene calls are TRBV28 and TRBJ1-1; D possibly corresponds to TRBD1 (5 bases). CDR1 and CDR2 from the germline V gene are MDHEN and SYDVKM. Trimming removed 5 bases at V and 7 bases at J, with 20 bases between. The length of the CDR3 is 15 residues. In DNA form, the CDR3 reads TGTGCCAGCAGTCCCCCGGGGGGGTTATTAAGTGAAGCTTTCTTT. It yields the protein CASSPPGGLLSEAFF.

The chain uses TRBV15 and TRBJ1-5; D is unclear. CDR1 and CDR2 from the germline V gene are LNHNV and YYDKDF (reference sequence). The CDR3 totals 12 residues. Trimming pared 6 bases from V and 4 bases from J, leaving 7 bases between. This CDR3 reads CATREGNQPQHF. The CDR3 nucleotides read TGTGCCACCAGGGAAGGAAATCAGCCCCAGCATTTT. Full variable domain (remainder filled in from reference TRBV15 and TRBJ1-5): DAMVIQNPRYQVTQFGKPVTLSCSQTLNHNVMYWYQQKSSQAPKLLFHYYDKDFNNEADTPDNFQSRRPNTSFCFLDIRSPGLGDTAMYLCATREGNQPQHFGDGTRLSIL.

The chain uses TRBV7-2 and TRBJ2-5; the match to TRBD1 covers 10 bases. J lost 5 bases, V lost 3 bases, and 9 bases had no gene match. This CDR3 region has 16 residues. Looked up from germline, CDR1 is SGHTA and CDR2 is FQGNSA. CDR3: CASSFKTGGSGETQYF. In nucleotides, the CDR3 is TGTGCCAGCAGCTTTAAGACAGGGGGCTCCGGGGAGACCCAGTACTTC.

The CDR3 reads CASSEEGRNQPQHF. CDR3 DNA sequence: TGTGCCAGCAGCGAAGAGGGCCGCAATCAGCCCCAGCATTTT. This chain uses TRBV7-9 with TRBJ1-5; D ambiguous. This CDR3 contains 14 residues. V was shortened by 5 bases and J by 2 bases, with 10 bases between the two germline ends. Germline assignment: CDR1 SEHNR and CDR2 FQNEAQ (reference sequence). The whole variable domain, remainder taken from reference TRBV7-9 and TRBJ1-5, is DTGVSQNPRHKITKRGQNVTFRCDPISEHNRLYWYRQTLGQGPEFLTYFQNEAQLEKSRLLSDRFSAERPKGSFSTLEIQRTEQGDSAMYLCASSEEGRNQPQHFGDGTRLSIL.

This clone was picked up many times. V and J are TRBV27 and TRBJ2-2; either TRBD1 or TRBD2 may supply D (5 bases each). CDR3 length equals 14 residues. Trimming shortened V by 0 bases and J by 5 bases, and 7 bases separated the two germline ends. CDR1 MNHEY and CDR2 SMNVEV come from the germline V gene (reference sequence). CDR3 nucleotide sequence: TGTGCCAGCAGTTTATCGTGGGGGACCGGGGAGCTGTTTTTT. Its translation: CASSLSWGTGELFF.

This CDR3 reads CASSLDGSYNSPLHF. The CDR3 nucleotides read TGTGCCAGCAGCTTAGACGGCTCCTATAATTCACCCCTCCACTTT. The chain joins TRBV4-2 to TRBJ1-6; no firm D call. V lost 5 bases, J lost 0 bases, and 8 bases lay in between. The CDR3 runs to 15 residues. Germline assignment: CDR1 LGHNA and CDR2 YNFKEQ.

The CDR3 sequence is CASSLDGTTDTQYF. The CDR3, as DNA: TGTGCCAGCAGCTTGGACGGGACGACAGATACGCAGTATTTT. This chain connects TRBV7-7 to TRBJ2-3, with D perhaps TRBD1 or TRBD2 (5 bases each). Germline CDR1 reads SSHAT; CDR2 reads FNYEAQ (reference sequence). V shed 3 bases and J shed 3 bases, with 10 bases lying between them. This CDR3 is 14 amino acids long.

This clone was observed once. The rearrangement joins TRBV1 to TRBJ2-3. TRBV1 represents a pseudogene. The CDR3 totals 15 residues. CDR3 residues: CTSSQERLYRDTQYF. For the CDR3, the DNA is TGCACCAGCAGCCAAGAAAGGCTATACCGAGATACGCAGTATTTT.

This clone was counted once. The rearrangement links TRBV18 to TRBJ1-5, with D possibly matching TRBD1 (6 bases). From germline, CDR1 is KGHSH and CDR2 LQKENI. This CDR3 comprises 14 residues. The ends were cut back, 2 bases at V and 2 bases at J, with 7 bases in the middle. The CDR3 loop is CASSPKGGNQPQHF. CDR3 DNA: TGTGCCAGCTCACCAAAGGGGGGCAATCAGCCCCAGCATTTT.

The chain uses TRBV11-2 and TRBJ2-2; 7 bases map to TRBD2. V was pared by 3 bases and J by 2 bases, with 3 bases of the junction left unmatched. The CDR3 loop spans 15 amino acids. CDR1 is SGHAT, CDR2 FQNNGV, per germline. The CDR3 DNA follows: TGTGCCAGCAGCTTTCTAGCGGTAAACACCGGGGAGCTGTTTTTT. Protein product: CASSFLAVNTGELFF.

The CDR3 DNA is TGTGCCAGTAGTATAGTTACAGGACAAGGGGAGACCCAGTACTTC. Translated, it gives CASSIVTGQGETQYF. V and J are TRBV19 and TRBJ2-5, with D possibly being TRBD1 (5 bases). The V and J ends lost 1 base and 5 bases respectively, with 14 bases between them. Germline V lookup: CDR1 LNHDA, CDR2 SQIVND (reference sequence). The CDR3 spans 15 residues. Variable domain in full (rest from reference TRBV19 and TRBJ2-5): DGGITQSPKYLFRKEGQNVTLSCEQNLNHDAMYWYRQDPGQGLRLIYYSQIVNDFQKGDIAEGYSVSREKKESFPLTVTSAQKNPTAFYLCASSIVTGQGETQYFGPGTRLLVL.

The V call is TRBV7-2, the J call TRBJ1-5; D not certain. The germline V and J ends were trimmed by 2 bases and 0 bases, with 5 bases remaining between them. This CDR3 contains 14 residues. Germline loops: CDR1 SGHTA, CDR2 FQGNSA. CDR3 sequence reads: CASSLFYSNQPQHF. For the CDR3, the DNA is TGTGCCAGCAGCTTATTCTATAGCAATCAGCCCCAGCATTTT. The entire variable domain, with the rest obtained from reference TRBV7-2 and TRBJ1-5, is as follows: GAGVSQSPSNKVTEKGKDVELRCDPISGHTALYWYRQSLGQGLEFLIYFQGNSAPDKSGLPSDRFSAERTGGSVSTLTIQRTQQEDSAVYLCASSLFYSNQPQHFGDGTRLSIL.

The V and J genes are TRBV5-4 and TRBJ2-5; 7 positions match TRBD2. V trimming: 4 bases; J trimming: 5 bases; junction bases outside the gene matches: 8. CDR1 is SGHNT, CDR2 YYREEE, per germline (reference sequence). The CDR3 length is 14 residues. CDR3 nucleotides: TGTGCCAGCAGCACCCGGACTAGGGGTGAGACCCAGTACTTC. It codes for CASSTRTRGETQYF. The variable domain in full, completed from reference TRBV5-4 and TRBJ2-5, reads ETGVTQSPTHLIKTRGQQVTLRCSSQSGHNTVSWYQQALGQGPQFIFQYYREEENGRGNFPPRFSGLQFPNYSSELNVNALELDDSALYLCASSTRTRGETQYFGPGTRLLVL.

The J gene is TRBJ1-5, the V gene TRBV9; D might be TRBD1 (5 bases). The CDR3 extends over 15 amino acids. Trimming removed 5 bases from V and 0 bases from J, with 12 bases in between. From germline, CDR1 is SGDLS and CDR2 YYNGEE. In DNA, the CDR3 is TGTGCCAGCAGTAGGGGTCCTTATAGCAATCAGCCCCAGCATTTT. It yields the protein CASSRGPYSNQPQHF.

The chain employs TRBV7-9 and TRBJ2-2, with TRBD1 matching over 7 bases. The CDR3 is 14 amino acids. With V trimmed by 3 bases and J by 4 bases, 2 bases remained unmatched. The V gene's germline CDR1 is SEHNR and CDR2 FQNEAQ (reference sequence). CDR3: CASSLTGTTGELFF. The CDR3, as DNA: TGTGCCAGCAGCTTGACAGGGACCACCGGGGAGCTGTTTTTT.

This rearrangement joins TRBV2 to TRBJ1-5, with D unclear. This CDR3 comprises 12 residues. Trimming removed 5 bases at V and 0 bases at J, with 2 bases between. CDR1 and CDR2 (germline): SNHLY, FYNNEI. The CDR3 protein is CASSYSNQPQHF. DNA for the CDR3: TGTGCCAGCAGTTATAGCAATCAGCCCCAGCATTTT.

This clone was seen once. The chain is built from TRBV30 and TRBJ2-5; the D gene is possibly TRBD2 (6 bases). The V end lost 2 bases, the J end lost 5 bases, and 15 bases lay between the germline ends. The CDR3 is 14 amino acids. The germline gives CDR1 GTSNPN, CDR2 SVGIG (reference sequence). CDR3 DNA sequence: TGTGCCTGGAGTAGGGGCGGGGCAGGGGAGACCCAGTACTTC. Its protein is CAWSRGGAGETQYF.

This rearrangement joins TRBV7-7 to TRBJ2-5; possible D gene TRBD2, 6 bases. The length of the CDR3 is 11 residues. Germline loops: CDR1 SSHAT, CDR2 FNYEAQ (reference sequence). In DNA form, the CDR3 reads TGTGCTGCTGGGGGGATTGAGACCCAGTACTTC. It specifies CAAGGIETQYF.

The chain employs TRBV5-4 and TRBJ1-1; D remains unclear. The CDR3 length is 13 residues. Germline V gives CDR1 SGHNT, CDR2 YYREEE (reference sequence). The V gene lost 3 bases and the J gene lost 3 bases, with 9 bases spanning the gap. Here the CDR3 DNA reads TGTGCCAGCAGCTCTGCCGGAGACACTGAAGCTTTCTTT. Amino acid sequence: CASSSAGDTEAFF. Drawing the rest from reference TRBV5-4 and TRBJ1-1, the complete variable domain is ETGVTQSPTHLIKTRGQQVTLRCSSQSGHNTVSWYQQALGQGPQFIFQYYREEENGRGNFPPRFSGLQFPNYSSELNVNALELDDSALYLCASSSAGDTEAFFGQGTRLTVV.

J is TRBJ1-2 and V is TRBV4-2; D perhaps matches TRBD1 (5 bases). The germline gives CDR1 LGHNA, CDR2 YNFKEQ. This CDR3 has 14 amino acids. Between the trimmed V and J ends, which lost 0 bases and 5 bases, there was a span of 10 bases. CDR3 sequence reads: CASSQDGAEYGYTF. The DNA for the CDR3 is TGTGCCAGCAGCCAAGACGGGGCGGAGTATGGCTACACCTTC.

The chain couples TRBV30 to TRBJ2-7; 7 bases line up with TRBD1. CDR3 length equals 15 residues. The V gene's germline CDR1 is GTSNPN and CDR2 SVGIG (reference sequence). V was clipped by 4 bases and J by 3 bases; unmatched bases: 12. CDR3 region: CAWTKPRQGRYEQYF. As DNA, the CDR3 is TGTGCCTGGACCAAACCGCGACAGGGTCGCTACGAGCAGTACTTC. Full variable domain (remainder filled in from reference TRBV30 and TRBJ2-7): SQTIHQWPATLVQPVGSPLSLECTVEGTSNPNLYWYRQAAGRGLQLLFYSVGIGQISSEVPQNLSASRPQDRQFILSSKKLLLSDSGFYLCAWTKPRQGRYEQYFGPGTRLTVT.

The J gene is TRBJ1-2, the V gene TRBV10-3; 7 bases are a match to TRBD1. Germline CDR1 and CDR2: ENHRY and SYGVKD. The CDR3 is 15 amino acids. With 3 bases clipped from V and 6 bases from J, the junction kept 10 bases outside the gene matches. CDR3 protein: CAISESETGYNGYTF. The CDR3 nucleotides read TGTGCCATCAGTGAATCGGAGACAGGGTATAATGGCTACACCTTC.

This chain uses TRBV27 with TRBJ2-6; a possible D gene is TRBD1 (5 bases). Trimming removed 5 bases at V and 4 bases at J, with 18 bases between. The CDR3 sequence is 17 residues long. Germline CDR1 MNHEY, CDR2 SMNVEV (reference sequence). This CDR3 is CASSPAGLVSGANVLTF. For the CDR3, the DNA is TGTGCCAGCAGTCCGGCAGGGCTCGTGTCAGGGGCCAACGTCCTGACTTTC. Complete variable domain (other parts from reference TRBV27 and TRBJ2-6): EAQVTQNPRYLITVTGKKLTVTCSQNMNHEYMSWYRQDPGLGLRQIYYSMNVEVTDKGDVPEGYKVSRKEKRNFPLILESPSPNQTSLYFCASSPAGLVSGANVLTFGAGSRLTVL.

The table lists this clone with a count of one. This sequence joins TRBV5-1 and TRBJ1-2, with TRBD1 identical over 8 bases. Germline V CDR1 and CDR2: SGHRS, YFSETQ. Trimming removed 4 bases from V and 5 bases from J; junction bases left unmatched: 4. This CDR3 region has 13 residues. The CDR3 nucleotides read TGCGCCAGCAGCCCGGACAGGGTTTATGGCTACACCTTC. Translation: CASSPDRVYGYTF. Combining the CDR3 with reference TRBV5-1 and TRBJ1-2 gives the whole variable domain KAGVTQTPRYLIKTRGQQVTLSCSPISGHRSVSWYQQTPGQGLQFLFEYFSETQRNKGNFPGRFSGRQFSNSRSEMNVSTLELGDSALYLCASSPDRVYGYTFGSGTRLTVV.